This T cell receptor (beta chain) was found in a study of CD8+ T cells in alopecia areata. General study findings and limits: Sequenced scalp T cells also include alphabeta T cells resident in normal skin.

With regard to this clone: Its antigen remains unidentified.

Extracted RNA was reverse transcribed into cDNA, the sequencing template. Clones were sequenced by immunoSEQ multiplex PCR, and TCRdb holds only the in-frame ones, with some missing. This table has 75,000 to 100,000 clones, over 40% appearing once. CDR3 length equals 14 residues. Germline V gene lookup returns CDR1 SNHLY and CDR2 FYNNEI. The V end was cut by 8 bases, the J end by 6 bases, with 20 bases between. This TCR came from a human donor with alopecia areata. V usage is TRBV2 and J usage is TRBJ2-7, with D tentatively TRBD1 or TRBD2 (5 bases each). Sequencing was performed on CD4+ T cells sorted from blood. The CDR3: CASFETDSGGEQYF. The CDR3 DNA follows: TGTGCCAGCTTCGAAACAGACTCTGGGGGCGAGCAGTACTTC.